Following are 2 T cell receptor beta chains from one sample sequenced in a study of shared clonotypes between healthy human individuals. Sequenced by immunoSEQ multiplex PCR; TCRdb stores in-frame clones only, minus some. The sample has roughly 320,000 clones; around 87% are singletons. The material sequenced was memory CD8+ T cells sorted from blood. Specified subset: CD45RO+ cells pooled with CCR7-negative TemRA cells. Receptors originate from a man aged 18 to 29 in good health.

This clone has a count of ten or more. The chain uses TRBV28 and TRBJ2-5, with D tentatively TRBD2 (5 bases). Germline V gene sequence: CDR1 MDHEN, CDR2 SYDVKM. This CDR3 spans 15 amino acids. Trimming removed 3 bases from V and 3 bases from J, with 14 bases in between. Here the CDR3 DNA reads TGTGCCAGCAGTTTGGAGCGGCTACAGAAAGAGACCCAGTACTTC. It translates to CASSLERLQKETQYF.

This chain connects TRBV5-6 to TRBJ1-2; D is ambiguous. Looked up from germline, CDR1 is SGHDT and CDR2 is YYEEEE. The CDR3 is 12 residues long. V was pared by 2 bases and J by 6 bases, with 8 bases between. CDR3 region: CASSFGSNGYTF. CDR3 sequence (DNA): TGTGCCAGCAGCTTTGGGTCCAATGGCTACACCTTC.